Listed below are T cell receptor beta chains from one sample, sequenced in a study of T cell repertoires in ileal Crohn's disease. TCRdb's table, derived via immunoSEQ multiplex PCR, lists solely in-frame clones and lacks some. The sample shows approximately 6,800 clones, about 74% of them seen only once. Sequencing was performed on ileal tissue. These receptors all stem from an adult with Crohn's disease. CDR3s include the opening cysteine and the closing phenylalanine or tryptophan. D genes are given only for firm matches. Where a row states a size, it is once, few, many or the class of an expanded clone; other rows omit it.

clone_size: .; v_call: TRBV5-4; d_call: TRBD1; j_call: TRBJ2-7; cdr3_aa: CASSPGTAYEQYF; cdr3_nt: TGTGCCAGCAGCCCCGGGACAGCCTACGAGCAGTACTTC
clone_size: .; v_call: TRBV7-2; d_call: TRBD2; j_call: TRBJ2-1; cdr3_aa: CASSLDTTSGISEQFF; cdr3_nt: TGTGCCAGCAGCTTAGACACCACTAGCGGGATAAGTGAGCAGTTCTTC
clone_size: .; v_call: TRBV4-1; d_call: .; j_call: TRBJ2-5; cdr3_aa: CASSQDWRGWTQYF; cdr3_nt: TGCGCCAGCAGCCAAGATTGGCGCGGTTGGACCCAGTACTTC
clone_size: few; v_call: TRBV25-1; d_call: .; j_call: TRBJ1-2; cdr3_aa: CASSESWFSGYTF; cdr3_nt: TGTGCCAGCAGTGAATCTTGGTTCTCTGGCTACACCTTC
clone_size: .; v_call: TRBV27; d_call: TRBD1; j_call: TRBJ2-6; cdr3_aa: CASSPDRANGANVLTF; cdr3_nt: TGTGCCAGCAGCCCGGACAGGGCTAATGGGGCCAACGTCCTGACTTTC
clone_size: .; v_call: TRBV19; d_call: .; j_call: TRBJ1-1; cdr3_aa: CASSRGLGNTEAFF; cdr3_nt: TGTGCCAGTAGTAGGGGTTTGGGGAACACTGAAGCTTTCTTT
clone_size: .; v_call: TRBV4-2; d_call: TRBD2; j_call: TRBJ2-3; cdr3_aa: CASSQGLAEGTDTQYF; cdr3_nt: TGTGCCAGCAGCCAGGGACTAGCGGAGGGCACAGATACGCAGTATTTT
clone_size: .; v_call: TRBV5-6; d_call: .; j_call: TRBJ2-1; cdr3_aa: CASSLLSFSEQFF; cdr3_nt: TGTGCCAGCAGCTTGCTTTCGTTTTCTGAGCAGTTCTTC
clone_size: .; v_call: TRBV5-1; d_call: TRBD2; j_call: TRBJ2-1; cdr3_aa: CASSETGTSGDEQFF; cdr3_nt: TGCGCCAGCAGCGAGACCGGGACTAGCGGGGATGAGCAGTTCTTC
clone_size: once; v_call: TRBV27; d_call: .; j_call: TRBJ2-7; cdr3_aa: CASSLSPSGYEQYF; cdr3_nt: TGTGCCAGCAGTTTATCGCCAAGTGGCTACGAGCAGTACTTC
clone_size: .; v_call: TRBV7-3; d_call: .; j_call: TRBJ1-2; cdr3_aa: CASSRTPNYGYTF; cdr3_nt: TGTGCCAGCAGCCGGACACCCAACTATGGCTACACCTTC
clone_size: medium-sized; v_call: TRBV27; d_call: .; j_call: TRBJ2-7; cdr3_aa: CASRLSGPLDGEQYF; cdr3_nt: TGTGCCAGCAGGCTTTCTGGCCCCCTGGATGGAGAGCAGTACTTC
clone_size: .; v_call: TRBV19; d_call: .; j_call: TRBJ2-6; cdr3_aa: CASSMGGTGANVLTF; cdr3_nt: TGTGCCAGTAGTATGGGGGGGACAGGGGCCAACGTCCTGACTTTC
clone_size: few; v_call: TRBV6-4; d_call: .; j_call: TRBJ2-1; cdr3_aa: CASSDPRPTRDNEQFF; cdr3_nt: TGTGCCAGCAGTGACCCCCGCCCCACTAGGGACAATGAGCAGTTCTTC
clone_size: .; v_call: TRBV2; d_call: .; j_call: TRBJ2-7; cdr3_aa: CASSESSVPSYEQYF; cdr3_nt: TGTGCCAGCAGTGAATCTAGCGTCCCCTCCTACGAGCAGTACTTC
clone_size: .; v_call: TRBV5-4; d_call: TRBD2; j_call: TRBJ2-5; cdr3_aa: CASRNEAGAKETQYF; cdr3_nt: TGTGCCAGCAGGAACGAAGCGGGAGCTAAAGAGACCCAGTACTTC
clone_size: .; v_call: TRBV9; d_call: .; j_call: TRBJ2-7; cdr3_aa: CASSVTDSPYEQYF; cdr3_nt: TGTGCCAGCAGCGTAACAGACAGCCCCTACGAGCAGTACTTC
clone_size: .; v_call: TRBV7-6; d_call: .; j_call: TRBJ2-1; cdr3_aa: CASSLMGGAGTEQFF; cdr3_nt: TGTGCCAGCAGCTTAATGGGAGGAGCCGGGACCGAGCAGTTCTTC
clone_size: .; v_call: TRBV27; d_call: TRBD2; j_call: TRBJ2-1; cdr3_aa: CASSLIPSGRAKGNEQFF; cdr3_nt: TGTGCCAGCAGCCTTATCCCTAGCGGGAGGGCTAAGGGCAATGAGCAGTTCTTC
clone_size: .; v_call: TRBV5-6; d_call: .; j_call: TRBJ2-1; cdr3_aa: CASSLLGQRTYNEQFF; cdr3_nt: TGTGCCAGCAGCTTGTTGGGCCAAAGGACCTACAATGAGCAGTTCTTC
clone_size: .; v_call: TRBV5-4; d_call: .; j_call: TRBJ2-1; cdr3_aa: CASSSQGSPYNEQFF; cdr3_nt: TGTGCCAGCAGCTCCCAGGGATCTCCCTACAATGAGCAGTTCTTC
clone_size: .; v_call: TRBV5-6; d_call: .; j_call: TRBJ2-3; cdr3_aa: CASSRGRELSTDTQYF; cdr3_nt: TGTGCCAGCAGTCGGGGGCGGGAGCTTAGCACAGATACGCAGTATTTT
clone_size: .; v_call: TRBV7-9; d_call: .; j_call: TRBJ1-3; cdr3_aa: CASSRSNGNTIYF; cdr3_nt: TGTGCCAGCAGCCGTTCCAACGGGAACACCATATATTTT
clone_size: .; v_call: TRBV5-1; d_call: TRBD2; j_call: TRBJ2-3; cdr3_aa: CASRSAGGGSDTQYF; cdr3_nt: TGCGCCAGCAGATCAGCGGGAGGAGGATCAGATACGCAGTATTTT
clone_size: .; v_call: TRBV2; d_call: TRBD1; j_call: TRBJ1-4; cdr3_aa: CASNMGQGNEKLFF; cdr3_nt: TGTGCCAGCAATATGGGACAGGGGAATGAAAAACTGTTTTTT
clone_size: few; v_call: TRBV2; d_call: .; j_call: TRBJ1-2; cdr3_aa: CASSDVPSSGYTF; cdr3_nt: TGTGCCAGCAGTGACGTGCCTTCCTCTGGCTACACCTTC
clone_size: medium-sized; v_call: TRBV2; d_call: .; j_call: TRBJ1-1; cdr3_aa: CASILGVGTEAFF; cdr3_nt: TGTGCCAGCATACTGGGGGTAGGCACTGAAGCTTTCTTT
clone_size: .; v_call: TRBV27; d_call: TRBD2; j_call: TRBJ2-2; cdr3_aa: CASSLTSGNTGELFF; cdr3_nt: TGTGCCAGCAGTTTGACTAGCGGGAACACCGGGGAGCTGTTTTTT
clone_size: .; v_call: TRBV5-1; d_call: TRBD1; j_call: TRBJ2-3; cdr3_aa: CASSETPDRGTDTQYF; cdr3_nt: TGCGCCAGCAGCGAGACCCCGGACAGGGGAACAGATACGCAGTATTTT
clone_size: .; v_call: TRBV29-1; d_call: TRBD1; j_call: TRBJ2-7; cdr3_aa: CSVMDRFEEQYF; cdr3_nt: TGCAGCGTTATGGACAGGTTCGAAGAGCAGTACTTC
clone_size: few; v_call: TRBV5-1; d_call: .; j_call: TRBJ2-7; cdr3_aa: CASSLQGSRIGYEQYF; cdr3_nt: TGCGCCAGCAGTCTACAGGGTTCTAGGATCGGCTACGAGCAGTACTTC
clone_size: .; v_call: TRBV4-1; d_call: TRBD1; j_call: TRBJ2-5; cdr3_aa: CASSQGTADNRGETQYF; cdr3_nt: TGCGCCAGCAGCCAAGGGACAGCTGATAACAGGGGAGAGACCCAGTACTTC
clone_size: .; v_call: TRBV28; d_call: TRBD1; j_call: TRBJ1-4; cdr3_aa: CASSSGQPGVEKLFF; cdr3_nt: TGTGCCAGCAGTTCGGGACAGCCAGGAGTTGAAAAACTGTTTTTT
clone_size: .; v_call: TRBV10-2; d_call: .; j_call: TRBJ1-5; cdr3_aa: CASSVGQIDNQPQHF; cdr3_nt: TGCGCCAGCAGTGTTGGACAGATAGACAATCAGCCCCAGCATTTT
clone_size: .; v_call: TRBV25-1; d_call: .; j_call: TRBJ2-5; cdr3_aa: CASSSGSAFGTQYF; cdr3_nt: TGTGCCAGCAGTTCGGGTAGCGCGTTTGGGACCCAGTACTTC
clone_size: .; v_call: TRBV7-3; d_call: .; j_call: TRBJ1-1; cdr3_aa: CASSSRNTEAFF; cdr3_nt: TGTGCCAGCAGTTCACGGAACACTGAAGCTTTCTTT
clone_size: .; v_call: TRBV7-9; d_call: TRBD2; j_call: TRBJ2-3; cdr3_aa: CASSQLAGGPSTDTQYF; cdr3_nt: TGTGCCAGCAGTCAACTAGCGGGAGGGCCCAGCACAGATACGCAGTATTTT
clone_size: .; v_call: TRBV19; d_call: TRBD2; j_call: TRBJ2-5; cdr3_aa: CASSPRGTSERGRETQYF; cdr3_nt: TGTGCCAGTAGCCCCCGGGGGACTAGCGAGCGGGGTAGAGAGACCCAGTACTTC
clone_size: few; v_call: TRBV9; d_call: TRBD2; j_call: TRBJ2-2; cdr3_aa: CASSAEGLAGEGGTGELFF; cdr3_nt: TGTGCCAGCAGCGCCGAGGGACTAGCGGGAGAGGGTGGCACCGGGGAGCTGTTTTTT
clone_size: few; v_call: TRBV9; d_call: .; j_call: TRBJ1-3; cdr3_aa: CASSVAHGNTIYF; cdr3_nt: TGTGCCAGCAGCGTAGCCCATGGAAACACCATATATTTT
clone_size: .; v_call: TRBV19; d_call: .; j_call: TRBJ2-5; cdr3_aa: CASSGGGQETQYF; cdr3_nt: TGTGCCAGCTCAGGGGGGGGCCAAGAGACCCAGTACTTC
clone_size: .; v_call: TRBV30; d_call: .; j_call: TRBJ1-1; cdr3_aa: CALSLTGSNTEAFF; cdr3_nt: TGTGCCCTATCACTTACAGGATCGAACACTGAAGCTTTCTTT
clone_size: .; v_call: TRBV9; d_call: .; j_call: TRBJ1-3; cdr3_aa: CASSMGQGNGNTIYF; cdr3_nt: TGTGCCAGCAGCATGGGCCAGGGGAACGGAAACACCATATATTTT
clone_size: .; v_call: TRBV27; d_call: .; j_call: TRBJ2-1; cdr3_aa: CASSFGSSYNEQFF; cdr3_nt: TGTGCCAGCAGTTTCGGTAGCTCCTACAATGAGCAGTTCTTC
clone_size: .; v_call: TRBV5-1; d_call: .; j_call: TRBJ2-7; cdr3_aa: CASSLGEYYEQYF; cdr3_nt: TGCGCCAGCAGCTTGGGAGAATATTACGAGCAGTACTTC
clone_size: .; v_call: TRBV5-6; d_call: .; j_call: TRBJ2-7; cdr3_aa: CASSLGSLVLTNGEQYF; cdr3_nt: TGTGCCAGCAGCTTGGGCAGCTTGGTTCTGACGAACGGAGAGCAGTACTTC
clone_size: .; v_call: TRBV6-5; d_call: TRBD1; j_call: TRBJ1-2; cdr3_aa: CASSFRGAGYTF; cdr3_nt: TGTGCCAGCAGTTTCAGGGGGGCTGGCTACACCTTC
clone_size: .; v_call: TRBV7-2; d_call: TRBD1; j_call: TRBJ1-3; cdr3_aa: CASSLSAIQGGNTIYF; cdr3_nt: TGTGCCAGCAGCTTATCAGCGATACAGGGGGGAAACACCATATATTTT
clone_size: .; v_call: TRBV5-1; d_call: TRBD1; j_call: TRBJ2-6; cdr3_aa: CASSPGQSSGANVLTF; cdr3_nt: TGCGCCAGCAGCCCGGGACAGTCCTCTGGGGCCAACGTCCTGACTTTC
clone_size: .; v_call: TRBV9; d_call: .; j_call: TRBJ1-4; cdr3_aa: CASSPRQNINEKLFF; cdr3_nt: TGTGCCAGCAGCCCCCGACAGAATATAAATGAAAAACTGTTTTTT
clone_size: medium-sized; v_call: TRBV9; d_call: .; j_call: TRBJ2-2; cdr3_aa: CASSVGPVGDTGELFF; cdr3_nt: TGTGCCAGCAGCGTAGGCCCAGTAGGAGACACCGGGGAGCTGTTTTTT
clone_size: .; v_call: TRBV9; d_call: TRBD1; j_call: TRBJ2-7; cdr3_aa: CASSPLWTGQSEQYF; cdr3_nt: TGTGCCAGCAGCCCACTTTGGACAGGGCAATCCGAGCAGTACTTC
clone_size: .; v_call: TRBV14; d_call: .; j_call: TRBJ1-1; cdr3_aa: CASSLRPTEAFF; cdr3_nt: TGTGCCAGCAGCCTTAGGCCCACTGAAGCTTTCTTT